The entry below gives a single T cell receptor beta chain sequence along with its context. This record comes from a study of tumor-infiltrating lymphocytes in primary liver carcinoma. The researchers obtained blood RNA from unsorted whole blood and also extracted germline DNA. The V end was cut by 0 bases, the J end by 5 bases, with 14 bases between. The CDR3 covers 16 residues. The germline V gene has CDR1 LGHNA and CDR2 YNFKEQ. Synthesis of TCR beta cDNA was carried out from 500 ng total RNA with a constant-region primer. For TCR beta, libraries were produced by three nested multiplex PCR rounds using slightly modified ARM-PCR. TRBV1-TRBV30 forward primers paired with a C-beta reverse primer were used in the first two PCR rounds, which ran about 11 cycles each. One entry per CDR3 protein results from TCRdb running MiXCR on the multiplex PCR reads. The sample has around 330,000 distinct CDR3 sequences; almost 60% are singletons.

Sequencing used peripheral blood. This receptor was obtained from a woman in her thirties with primary liver carcinoma and hepatitis B virus infection. The V call is TRBV4-2, the J call TRBJ2-4, with unresolved D. The CDR3, as DNA: TGTGCCAGCAGCCAAGAGAAGGTTCTCACCGAAAACATTCAGTACTTC. Translation gives CASSQEKVLTENIQYF.